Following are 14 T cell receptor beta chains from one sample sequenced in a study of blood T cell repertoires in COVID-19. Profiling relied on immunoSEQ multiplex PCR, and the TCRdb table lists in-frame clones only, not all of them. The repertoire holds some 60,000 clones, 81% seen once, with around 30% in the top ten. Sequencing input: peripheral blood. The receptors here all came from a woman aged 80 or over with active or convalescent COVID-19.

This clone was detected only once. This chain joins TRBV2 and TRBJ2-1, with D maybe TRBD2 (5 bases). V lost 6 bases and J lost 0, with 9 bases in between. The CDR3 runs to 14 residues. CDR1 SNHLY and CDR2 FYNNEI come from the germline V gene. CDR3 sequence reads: CASRVGSSYNEQFF. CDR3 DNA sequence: TGTGCCAGCAGAGTGGGGAGCTCCTACAATGAGCAGTTCTTC.

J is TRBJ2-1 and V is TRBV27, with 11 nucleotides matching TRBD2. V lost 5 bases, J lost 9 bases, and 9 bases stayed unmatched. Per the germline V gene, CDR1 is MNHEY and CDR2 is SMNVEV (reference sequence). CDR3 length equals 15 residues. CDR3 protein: CASSRSGGAGVEQFF. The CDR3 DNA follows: TGTGCCAGCAGTCGTAGCGGGGGGGCCGGGGTTGAGCAGTTCTTC.

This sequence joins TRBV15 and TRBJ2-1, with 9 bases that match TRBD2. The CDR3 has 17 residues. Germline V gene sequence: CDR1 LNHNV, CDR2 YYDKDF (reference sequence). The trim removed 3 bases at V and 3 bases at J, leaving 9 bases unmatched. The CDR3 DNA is TGTGCCACCAGCAGCCCTTTAGCGGGAGTTAACTACAATGAGCAGTTCTTC. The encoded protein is CATSSPLAGVNYNEQFF. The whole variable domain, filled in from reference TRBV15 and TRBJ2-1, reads DAMVIQNPRYQVTQFGKPVTLSCSQTLNHNVMYWYQQKSSQAPKLLFHYYDKDFNNEADTPDNFQSRRPNTSFCFLDIRSPGLGDTAMYLCATSSPLAGVNYNEQFFGPGTRLTVL.

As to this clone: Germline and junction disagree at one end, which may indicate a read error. The chain's CDR3 is CARSGGGVNEKLFF. The CDR3 DNA reads as TGTGCCCGCAGCGGTGGGGGGGTAAATGAAAAACTGTTTTTT. V is TRBV9 and J is TRBJ1-4; D is perhaps TRBD1 (5 bases). The CDR3 loop spans 14 amino acids. Germline-derived CDR1 and CDR2 are SGDLS and YYNGEE. The full variable domain, its missing parts supplied by reference TRBV9 and TRBJ1-4, is DSGVTQTPKHLITATGQRVTLRCSPRSGDLSVYWYQQSLDQGLQFLIQYYNGEERAKGNILERFSAQQFPDLHSELNLSSLELGDSALYFCARSGGGVNEKLFFGSGTQLSVL.

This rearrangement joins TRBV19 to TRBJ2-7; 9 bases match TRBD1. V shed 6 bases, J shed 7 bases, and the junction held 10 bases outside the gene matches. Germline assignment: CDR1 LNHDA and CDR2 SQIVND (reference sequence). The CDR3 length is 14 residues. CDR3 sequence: CASSTTGGWGEQYF. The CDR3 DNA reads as TGTGCCAGTAGCACTACAGGGGGCTGGGGTGAGCAGTACTTC.

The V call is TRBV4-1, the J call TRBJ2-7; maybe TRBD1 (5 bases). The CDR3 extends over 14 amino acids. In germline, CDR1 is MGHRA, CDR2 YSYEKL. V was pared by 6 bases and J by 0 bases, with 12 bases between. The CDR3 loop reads CASRPTDSSYEQYF. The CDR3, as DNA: TGCGCCAGCAGACCAACAGACAGCTCCTACGAGCAGTACTTC.

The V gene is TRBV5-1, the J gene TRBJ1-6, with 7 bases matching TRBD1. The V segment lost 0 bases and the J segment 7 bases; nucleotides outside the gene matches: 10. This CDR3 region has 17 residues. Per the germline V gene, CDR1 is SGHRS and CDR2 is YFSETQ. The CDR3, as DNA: TGCGCCAGCAGCTTGGCCCATACAGGGGTCGGGAATTCACCCCTCCACTTT. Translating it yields CASSLAHTGVGNSPLHF.

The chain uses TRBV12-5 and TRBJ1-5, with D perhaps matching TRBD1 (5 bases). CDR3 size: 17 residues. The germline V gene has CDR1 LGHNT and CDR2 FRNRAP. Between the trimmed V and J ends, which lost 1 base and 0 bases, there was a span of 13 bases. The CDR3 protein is CASGLERDFYSNQPQHF. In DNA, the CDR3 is TGTGCTAGTGGTTTGGAAAGGGACTTCTATAGCAATCAGCCCCAGCATTTT. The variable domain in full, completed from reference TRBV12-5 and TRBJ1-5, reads DARVTQTPRHKVTEMGQEVTMRCQPILGHNTVFWYRQTMMQGLELLAYFRNRAPLDDSGMPKDRFSAEMPDATLATLKIQPSEPRDSAVYFCASGLERDFYSNQPQHFGDGTRLSIL.

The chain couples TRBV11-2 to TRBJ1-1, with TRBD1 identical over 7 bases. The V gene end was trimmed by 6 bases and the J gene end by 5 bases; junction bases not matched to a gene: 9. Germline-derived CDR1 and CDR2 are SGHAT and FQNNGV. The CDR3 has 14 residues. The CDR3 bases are TGTGCCAGCAGAAAACAGGGGCGGGTAACTGAAGCTTTCTTT. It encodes CASRKQGRVTEAFF.

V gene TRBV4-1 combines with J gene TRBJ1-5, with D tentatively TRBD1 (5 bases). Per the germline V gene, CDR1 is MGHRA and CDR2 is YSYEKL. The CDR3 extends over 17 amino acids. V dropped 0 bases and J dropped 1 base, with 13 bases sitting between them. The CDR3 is CASSQEGGATSNQPQHF. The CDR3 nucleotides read TGCGCCAGCAGCCAAGAGGGAGGGGCCACAAGCAATCAGCCCCAGCATTTT.

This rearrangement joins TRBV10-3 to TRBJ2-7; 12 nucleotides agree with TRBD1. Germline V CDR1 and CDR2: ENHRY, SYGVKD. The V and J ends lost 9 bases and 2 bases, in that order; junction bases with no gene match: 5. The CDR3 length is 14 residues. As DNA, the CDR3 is TGTGCCATTAGGGGGGACAGGGGGCCCTACGAGCAGTACTTC. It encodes CAIRGDRGPYEQYF.

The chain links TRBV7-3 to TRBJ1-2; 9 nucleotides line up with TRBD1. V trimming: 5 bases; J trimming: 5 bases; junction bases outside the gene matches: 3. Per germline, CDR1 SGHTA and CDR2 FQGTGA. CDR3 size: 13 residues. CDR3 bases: TGTGCCAGCAGCCCGGGACAGGGTTATGGCTACACCTTC. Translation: CASSPGQGYGYTF.

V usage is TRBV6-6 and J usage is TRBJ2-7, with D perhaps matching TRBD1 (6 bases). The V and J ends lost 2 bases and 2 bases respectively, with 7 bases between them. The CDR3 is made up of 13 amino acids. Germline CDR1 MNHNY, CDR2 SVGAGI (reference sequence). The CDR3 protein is CASSYGTTYEQYF. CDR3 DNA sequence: TGTGCCAGCAGTTACGGGACAACCTACGAGCAGTACTTC.

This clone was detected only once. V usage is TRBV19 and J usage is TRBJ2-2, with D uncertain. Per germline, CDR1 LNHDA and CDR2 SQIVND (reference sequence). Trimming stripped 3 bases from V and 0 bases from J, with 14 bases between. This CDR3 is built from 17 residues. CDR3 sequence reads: CASSMPSGSANTGELFF. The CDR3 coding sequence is TGTGCCAGTAGTATGCCCTCAGGATCGGCGAACACCGGGGAGCTGTTTTTT.